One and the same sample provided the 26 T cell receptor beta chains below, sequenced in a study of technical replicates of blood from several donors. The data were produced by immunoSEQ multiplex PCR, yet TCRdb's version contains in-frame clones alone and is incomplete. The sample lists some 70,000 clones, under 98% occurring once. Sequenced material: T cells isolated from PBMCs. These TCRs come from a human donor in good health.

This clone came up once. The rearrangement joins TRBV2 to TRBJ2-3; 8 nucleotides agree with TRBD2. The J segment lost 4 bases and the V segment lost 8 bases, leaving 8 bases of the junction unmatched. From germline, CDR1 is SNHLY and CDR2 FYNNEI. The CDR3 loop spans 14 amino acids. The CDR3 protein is CASVIAGISDTQYF. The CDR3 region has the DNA TGTGCCAGCGTAATAGCGGGGATTTCAGATACGCAGTATTTT.

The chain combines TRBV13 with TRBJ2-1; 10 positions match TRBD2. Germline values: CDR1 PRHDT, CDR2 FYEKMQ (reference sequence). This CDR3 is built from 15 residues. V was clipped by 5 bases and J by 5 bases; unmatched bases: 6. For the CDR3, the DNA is TGTGCCAGCAGCAAACTAGCGGGAAACGACAATGAGCAGTTCTTC. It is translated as CASSKLAGNDNEQFF.

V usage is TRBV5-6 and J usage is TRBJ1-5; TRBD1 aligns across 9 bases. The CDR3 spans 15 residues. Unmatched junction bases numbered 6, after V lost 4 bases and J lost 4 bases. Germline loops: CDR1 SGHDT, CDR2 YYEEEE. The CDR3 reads CASSTGQGYNQPQHF. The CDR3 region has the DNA TGTGCCAGCAGCACGGGACAGGGTTATAATCAGCCCCAGCATTTT.

In nucleotides, the CDR3 is TGTGCCAGCAGCTTAGCCGGGAAGGTCACTGAAGCTTTCTTT. It codes for CASSLAGKVTEAFF. The chain links TRBV7-3 to TRBJ1-1; D call uncertain. CDR1 and CDR2 from the germline V gene are SGHTA and FQGTGA. This CDR3 has 14 residues. Trimming left V 2 bases short and J 4 bases short, with 11 bases between.

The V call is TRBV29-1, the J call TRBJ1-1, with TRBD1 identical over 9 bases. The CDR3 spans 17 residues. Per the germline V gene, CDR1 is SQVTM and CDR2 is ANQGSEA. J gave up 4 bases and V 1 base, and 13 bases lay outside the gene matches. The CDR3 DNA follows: TGCAGCGTTGAAGGTTTTGGAGGGGACAGGGCTGTCACTGAAGCTTTCTTT. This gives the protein CSVEGFGGDRAVTEAFF.

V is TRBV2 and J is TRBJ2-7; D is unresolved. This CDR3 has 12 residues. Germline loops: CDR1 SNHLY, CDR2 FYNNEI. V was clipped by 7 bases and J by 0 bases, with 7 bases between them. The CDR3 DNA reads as TGTGCCAGCAACCCACTCTCCTACGAGCAGTACTTC. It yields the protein CASNPLSYEQYF.

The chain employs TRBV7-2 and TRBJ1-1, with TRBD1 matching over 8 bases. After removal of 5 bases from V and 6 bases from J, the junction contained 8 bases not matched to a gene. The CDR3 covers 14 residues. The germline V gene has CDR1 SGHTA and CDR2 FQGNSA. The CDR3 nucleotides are TGTGCCAGCAGCCTAGGACAGGGCTATCCTGAAGCTTTCTTT. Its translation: CASSLGQGYPEAFF. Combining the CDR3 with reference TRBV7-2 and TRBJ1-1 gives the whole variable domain GAGVSQSPSNKVTEKGKDVELRCDPISGHTALYWYRQSLGQGLEFLIYFQGNSAPDKSGLPSDRFSAERTGGSVSTLTIQRTQQEDSAVYLCASSLGQGYPEAFFGQGTRLTVV.

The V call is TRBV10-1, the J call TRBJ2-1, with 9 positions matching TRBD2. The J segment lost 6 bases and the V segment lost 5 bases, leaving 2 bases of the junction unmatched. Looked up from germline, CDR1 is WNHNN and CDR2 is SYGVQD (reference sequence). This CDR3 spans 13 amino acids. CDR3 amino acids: CASSLAGSNEQFF. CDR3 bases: TGCGCCAGCAGTCTAGCGGGGAGCAATGAGCAGTTCTTC.

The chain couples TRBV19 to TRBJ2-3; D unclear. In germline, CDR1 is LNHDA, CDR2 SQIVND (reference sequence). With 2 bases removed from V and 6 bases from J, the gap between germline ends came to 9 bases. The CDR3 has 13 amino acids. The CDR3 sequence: CASSIQVPDTQYF. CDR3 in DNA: TGTGCCAGTAGTATACAGGTCCCCGATACGCAGTATTTT. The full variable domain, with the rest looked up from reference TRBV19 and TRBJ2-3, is DGGITQSPKYLFRKEGQNVTLSCEQNLNHDAMYWYRQDPGQGLRLIYYSQIVNDFQKGDIAEGYSVSREKKESFPLTVTSAQKNPTAFYLCASSIQVPDTQYFGPGTRLTVL.

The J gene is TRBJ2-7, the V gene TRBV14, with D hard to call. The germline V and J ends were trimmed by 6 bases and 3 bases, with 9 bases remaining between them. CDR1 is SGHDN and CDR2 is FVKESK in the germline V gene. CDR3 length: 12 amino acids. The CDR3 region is CASREFLYEQYF. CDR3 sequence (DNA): TGTGCCAGCAGAGAGTTCCTCTACGAGCAGTACTTC.

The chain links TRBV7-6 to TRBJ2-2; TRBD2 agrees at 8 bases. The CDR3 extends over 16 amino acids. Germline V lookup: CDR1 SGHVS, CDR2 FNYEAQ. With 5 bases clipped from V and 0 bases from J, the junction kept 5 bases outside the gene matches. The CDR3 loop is CASSREAGANTGELFF. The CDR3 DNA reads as TGTGCCAGCAGCCGGGAAGCGGGAGCGAACACCGGGGAGCTGTTTTTT.

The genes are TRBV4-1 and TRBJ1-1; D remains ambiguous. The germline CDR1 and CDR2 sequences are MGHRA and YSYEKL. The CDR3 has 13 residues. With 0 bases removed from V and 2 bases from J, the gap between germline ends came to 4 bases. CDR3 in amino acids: CASSQDPNTEAFF. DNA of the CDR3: TGCGCCAGCAGCCAAGACCCTAACACTGAAGCTTTCTTT.

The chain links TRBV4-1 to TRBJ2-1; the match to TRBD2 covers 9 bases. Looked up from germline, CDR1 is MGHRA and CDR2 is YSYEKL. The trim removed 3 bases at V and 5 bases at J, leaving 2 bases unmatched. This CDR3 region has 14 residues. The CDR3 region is CASSQREGDNEQFF. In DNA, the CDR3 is TGCGCCAGCAGCCAGCGGGAGGGGGACAATGAGCAGTTCTTC.

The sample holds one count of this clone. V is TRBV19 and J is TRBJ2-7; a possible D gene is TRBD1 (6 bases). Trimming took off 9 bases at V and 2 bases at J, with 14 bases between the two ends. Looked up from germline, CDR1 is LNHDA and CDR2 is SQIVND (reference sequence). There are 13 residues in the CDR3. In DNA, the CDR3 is TGTGCCAGCGGAGTGGACAGAACCTACGAGCAGTACTTC. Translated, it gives CASGVDRTYEQYF.

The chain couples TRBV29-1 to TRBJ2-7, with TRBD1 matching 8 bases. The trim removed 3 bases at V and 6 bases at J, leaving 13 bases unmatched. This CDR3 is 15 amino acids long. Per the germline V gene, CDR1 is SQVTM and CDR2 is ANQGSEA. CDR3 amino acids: CSVETDGTGMGEQYF. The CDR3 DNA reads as TGCAGCGTTGAGACCGACGGGACAGGTATGGGCGAGCAGTACTTC.

This CDR3 is CASSFFHGGRARDTQYF. In nucleotides, the CDR3 is TGTGCCAGCAGTTTTTTTCATGGCGGGAGGGCCAGAGATACGCAGTATTTT. The chain uses TRBV2 and TRBJ2-3; 9 nucleotides align to TRBD2. Germline V gene sequence: CDR1 SNHLY, CDR2 FYNNEI. V was clipped by 5 bases and J by 5 bases; unmatched bases: 14. The CDR3 sequence is 17 residues long.

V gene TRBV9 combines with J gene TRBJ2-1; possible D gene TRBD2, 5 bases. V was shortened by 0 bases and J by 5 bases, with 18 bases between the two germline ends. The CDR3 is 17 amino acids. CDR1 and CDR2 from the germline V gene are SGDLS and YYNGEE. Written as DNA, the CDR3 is TGTGCCAGCAGCGTAGGGGGAGTATGGGGTAGTGACAATGAGCAGTTCTTC. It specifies CASSVGGVWGSDNEQFF.

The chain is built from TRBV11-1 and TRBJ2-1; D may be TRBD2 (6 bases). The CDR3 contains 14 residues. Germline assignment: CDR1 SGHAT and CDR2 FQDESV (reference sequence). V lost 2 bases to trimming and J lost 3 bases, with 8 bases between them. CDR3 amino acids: CASSLMGGYNEQFF. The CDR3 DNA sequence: TGTGCCAGCAGCTTAATGGGAGGCTACAATGAGCAGTTCTTC.

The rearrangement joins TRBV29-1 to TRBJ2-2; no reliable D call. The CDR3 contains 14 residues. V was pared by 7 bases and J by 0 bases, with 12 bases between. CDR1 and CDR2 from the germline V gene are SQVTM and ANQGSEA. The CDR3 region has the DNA TGCAGCGCGTCTAGATCCACGAACACCGGGGAGCTGTTTTTT. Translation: CSASRSTNTGELFF.

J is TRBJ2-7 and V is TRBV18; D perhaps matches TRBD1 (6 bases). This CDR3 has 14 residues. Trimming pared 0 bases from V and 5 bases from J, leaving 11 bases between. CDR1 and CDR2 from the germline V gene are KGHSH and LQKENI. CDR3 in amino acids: CASSPPRQANEQYF. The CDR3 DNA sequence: TGTGCCAGCTCACCACCGAGACAGGCGAACGAGCAGTACTTC. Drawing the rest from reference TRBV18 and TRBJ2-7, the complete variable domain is NAGVMQNPRHLVRRRGQEARLRCSPMKGHSHVYWYRQLPEEGLKFMVYLQKENIIDESGMPKERFSAEFPKEGPSILRIQQVVRGDSAAYFCASSPPRQANEQYFGPGTRLTVT.

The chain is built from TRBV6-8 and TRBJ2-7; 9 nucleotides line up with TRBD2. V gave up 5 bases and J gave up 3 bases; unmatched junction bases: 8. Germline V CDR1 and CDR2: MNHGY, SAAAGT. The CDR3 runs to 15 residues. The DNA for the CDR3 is TGTGCCAGCAGTAATAGCGGGAGTGGGAGCTACGAGCAGTACTTC. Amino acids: CASSNSGSGSYEQYF.

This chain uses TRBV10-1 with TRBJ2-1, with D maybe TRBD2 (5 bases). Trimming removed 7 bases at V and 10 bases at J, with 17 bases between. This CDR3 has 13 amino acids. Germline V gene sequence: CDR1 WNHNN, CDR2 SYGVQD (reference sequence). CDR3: CASTQAGGYEQFF. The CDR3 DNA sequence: TGCGCCAGCACCCAAGCAGGAGGATACGAGCAGTTCTTC.

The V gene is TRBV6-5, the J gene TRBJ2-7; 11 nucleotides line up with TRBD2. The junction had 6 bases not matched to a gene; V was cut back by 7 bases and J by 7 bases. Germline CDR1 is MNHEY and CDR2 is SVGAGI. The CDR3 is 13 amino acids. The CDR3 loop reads CASTLAGGGEQYF. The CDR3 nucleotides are TGTGCCAGCACCTTAGCGGGAGGGGGTGAGCAGTACTTC.

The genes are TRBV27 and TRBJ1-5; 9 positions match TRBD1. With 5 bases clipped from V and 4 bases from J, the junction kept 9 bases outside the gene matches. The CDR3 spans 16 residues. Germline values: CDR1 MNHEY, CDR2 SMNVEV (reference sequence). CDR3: CASSPSQGAKNQPQHF. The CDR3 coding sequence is TGTGCCAGCAGTCCCTCACAGGGGGCTAAAAATCAGCCCCAGCATTTT.

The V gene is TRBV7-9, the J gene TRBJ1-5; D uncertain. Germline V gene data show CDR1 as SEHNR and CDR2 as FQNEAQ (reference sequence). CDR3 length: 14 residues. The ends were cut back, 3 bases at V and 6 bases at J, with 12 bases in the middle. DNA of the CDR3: TGTGCCAGCAGCTTGGGCGCGCGCCCTCAGCCCCAGCATTTT. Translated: CASSLGARPQPQHF.

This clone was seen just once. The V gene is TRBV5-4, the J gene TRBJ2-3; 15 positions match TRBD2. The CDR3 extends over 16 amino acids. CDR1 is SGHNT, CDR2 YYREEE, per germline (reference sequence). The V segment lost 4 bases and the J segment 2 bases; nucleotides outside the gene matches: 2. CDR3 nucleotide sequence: TGTGCCAGCAGCGGGACTAGCGGGAGGACCACAGATACGCAGTATTTT. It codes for CASSGTSGRTTDTQYF.